The 7 T cell receptor beta chains below were found in one sample sequenced in a study of OX40 agonist ivuxolimab in advanced cancers. Some clones are missing from TCRdb's copy, which holds only in-frame ones; the method was immunoSEQ multiplex PCR. The sample has 68,000 or so clones, about 82% seen once. The starting material was CD4+ or CD8+ T cells sorted from blood, obtained in a trial of the OX40 agonist ivuxolimab. Receptor source: an adult with an advanced solid tumor such as melanoma, head and neck, liver or kidney cancer.

The rearrangement joins TRBV4-1 to TRBJ1-4; 8 bases are a match to TRBD1. The CDR3 length is 15 residues. The junction had 5 bases not matched to a gene; V was cut back by 4 bases and J by 4 bases. CDR1 is MGHRA and CDR2 is YSYEKL in the germline V gene. The CDR3 nucleotides read TGCGCCAGCAGCCCGGACAGGGAACTTAATGAAAAACTGTTTTTT. Encoded protein: CASSPDRELNEKLFF.

This rearrangement joins TRBV2 to TRBJ1-4, with 7 nucleotides matching TRBD1. This CDR3 has 16 amino acids. V was clipped by 3 bases and J by 4 bases; unmatched bases: 8. CDR1 is SNHLY and CDR2 is FYNNEI in the germline V gene. CDR3 in DNA: TGTGCCAGCAGTGAGAGACAGGGCGATAGTAATGAAAAACTGTTTTTT. Protein product: CASSERQGDSNEKLFF.

This chain links TRBV5-8 with TRBJ2-1; 8 bases fit TRBD2. The V gene's germline CDR1 is SGHTS and CDR2 YDEGEE. There are 17 residues in the CDR3. Trimming at V came to 0 bases and at J to 3 bases, leaving 8 bases not matched to a gene. The DNA for the CDR3 is TGTGCCAGCAGCTTGGCCTGGGTGAGCGGGAGCTACAATGAGCAGTTCTTC. This codes for CASSLAWVSGSYNEQFF. The full variable domain, completed using reference TRBV5-8 and TRBJ2-1, is EAGVTQSPTHLIKTRGQQATLRCSPISGHTSVYWYQQALGLGLQFLLWYDEGEERNRGNFPPRFSGRQFPNYSSELNVNALELEDSALYLCASSLAWVSGSYNEQFFGPGTRLTVL.

This clone was recorded a few times. The chain joins TRBV28 to TRBJ2-1; 11 bases are a match to TRBD2. This CDR3 comprises 15 residues. Germline CDR1 reads MDHEN; CDR2 reads SYDVKM. J was trimmed by 3 bases and V by 8 bases; bases with no gene match: 6. The CDR3 nucleotides are TGTGCCAGCTCCCTAGCGGGAGGAAACTACAATGAGCAGTTCTTC. Its translation is CASSLAGGNYNEQFF.

The rearrangement joins TRBV27 to TRBJ1-1; D ambiguous. V lost 2 bases and J lost 1, with 5 bases in between. Germline V gene lookup returns CDR1 MNHEY and CDR2 SMNVEV (reference sequence). This CDR3 region has 13 residues. Here the CDR3 reads CASSLTRNTEAFF. The CDR3 DNA follows: TGTGCCAGCAGTTTAACTAGGAACACTGAAGCTTTCTTT.

The chain has TRBV19 and TRBJ2-7; D not resolved. The CDR3 has 13 amino acids. Germline assignment: CDR1 LNHDA and CDR2 SQIVND (reference sequence). V lost 3 bases, J lost 0 bases, and 6 bases lay in between. The DNA for the CDR3 is TGTGCCAGTAGTATGGGCCACTCCTACGAGCAGTACTTC. This codes for CASSMGHSYEQYF.

This clone was picked up a small number of times. The genes are TRBV13 and TRBJ2-5; a possible D gene is TRBD1 (6 bases). Germline-derived CDR1 and CDR2 are PRHDT and FYEKMQ (reference sequence). This CDR3 is built from 15 residues. Trimming took off 0 bases at V and 5 bases at J, with 13 bases between the two ends. Here the CDR3 reads CASSLGQGNWETQYF. CDR3 nucleotides: TGTGCCAGCAGCTTAGGACAGGGTAATTGGGAGACCCAGTACTTC.